This TCR beta chain was retrieved from a study of beta chain features in type 1 diabetes (dated by TCRdb to about 2018). As for the study more broadly: Patients and healthy donors did not differ in mean age, gender distribution, total cell number or subset yield. In the study, TCRB repertoires of sorted circulating CD4+ T cell subsets from recently diagnosed type 1 diabetes patients were compared with those of matched healthy donors. A total of some 110 million sorted cells were examined across all samples, and the number of cells per subset was strongly correlated with RNA yield. Naive and central memory subsets were obtained from all 30 or so donors, but regulatory and stem cell-like memory subsets were isolated from only 8 patients and roughly eight healthy donors. Study-wide findings and limitations: The naive, central memory and regulatory TCRB repertoires appeared to resemble one another more closely among patients than among healthy donors. Only small numbers of individuals were included in the HLA sub-analyses, which left unresolved whether HLA type had any influence on TCRB rearrangement. In all four CD4+ subsets, TCRB CDR3 length was moderately but significantly shorter in type 1 diabetes patients. Sequencing cDNA rather than genomic DNA could over-represent highly expressing activated cells, although activation and CD3 levels did not differ between groups. At VDJ recombination sites, patients with type 1 diabetes made fewer insertions and deleted more nucleotides, a pattern implying thymic rearrangement abnormalities. PCR may preferentially amplify shorter templates, but because patient and control samples were amplified and corrected together, any resulting skew would affect both groups equally.

This clone showed up just a few times. The target of this receptor is not known. No base qualities exist here, and no much larger clone lies one base off it. Each donor gave one peripheral blood draw, averaging roughly 120 mL, which was collected into heparinised tubes. Naive, central memory, regulatory and stem cell-like memory CD4+ T cells were sorted on a BD FACSAria II using a panel including CD45RO, CCR7, CD25, CD127, CD95 and CD27. Every sorted population had a purity above 95%. PBMCs were separated immediately by Lymphoprep density gradient centrifugation and were stained directly, without being cultured. Samples were stained and sorted in pairs, with one healthy donor and one patient per experiment, so that batch effects were minimized. The High Capacity cDNA Reverse Transcription Kit was used to reverse transcribe all of the isolated RNA, meaning that expressed TCRB transcripts were what got sequenced. Naive, central memory and regulatory T cell samples underwent deep immunoSEQ sequencing, averaging approximately 3.3 million total reads per sample. Sorted cells were lysed in RLT buffer, and RNA was extracted using DNase-treated RNeasy Micro or Mini kits according to cell number. Each cell subset was processed separately to prevent cross-contamination, with patient and healthy donor samples processed together. The immunoSEQ multiplex PCR was used to amplify TCRB sequences from cDNA, yielding 87-bp fragments that span the CDR3 region. Sequencing of the amplicons was done on the Illumina HiSeq platform. Under the source paper's analysis protocol: PCR bias was computationally corrected using synthetic template baselines, reads within Hamming distance 2 were collapsed, and singletons that could not be merged were discarded. By aligning reads against IMGT, V, D and J genes, CDR3 length, and insertions or deletions at six rearrangement sites were assigned. Clonotype counts were normalized to sorted cell number within each subset before computing true diversity and Gini coefficients with the tcR R package. The overlap coefficient, calculated on TCRB nucleotide sequences, was used to quantify repertoire sharing. TCRdb obtained this table from immuneACCESS and retained in-frame rearrangements with V and J assigned. These tables miss some clones; where compared with another copy, unresolved V genes account for less than half of the shortfall, and the remainder is unexplained. V and J calls and clone size follow that table, whereas D and trimming were derived from the DNA. In this sample the table shows 100,000 to 150,000 clones, around 9% of which occur a single time. The top ten hold approximately 0.7% of the sample.

The germline V gene specifies MNHNS as CDR1 and SASEGT as CDR2. The CDR3 goes from the cysteine to the phenylalanine over 14 residues. CDR3 DNA only is kept here, 42 bases in frame from base 1. V is clipped by 6 bases and J by 6 bases, and the sequence between their germline boundaries is 15 bases long. Sequenced sample: central memory CD4+ T cells from blood. The receptor was derived from a young man with type 1 diabetes. This receptor chain uses TRBV6-1 and TRBJ1-5; TRBD1 could be the D gene, as 5 bases match. The CDR3: CASRALGRGQPQHF. The nucleotide sequence reads as follows: TGTGCCAGCAGGGCCTTGGGGAGGGGTCAGCCCCAGCATTTT.